This TCR beta chain was found in a study of regulatory T cells in long-lasting Graves disease (dated by TCRdb to the early 2020s). In terms of the full investigation: Antithyroid drugs had been taken for less than 3 months by newly diagnosed Graves' disease patients. Peripheral blood TCR sequencing and RNA sequencing compared persistent Graves' disease patients with newly diagnosed Graves' disease patients. The study took place in China and was registered as a clinical trial. A total of around 35 samples were covered by TCR sequencing, comprising around 13 persistent and 20 or so newly diagnosed Graves' disease patients.

General study outcomes and caveats: More public clonotypes were shared among persistent patients (over 2,500) than among newly diagnosed patients (approximately 930). Lower TCR Shannon entropy and fewer highly expanded clones were observed in persistent Graves' disease patients than in newly diagnosed patients, which suggested clonal expansion. Because the primary lesion, thyroid tissue, could not be accessed, the study looked at peripheral blood alone. Persistent disease showed preferential use of TRBV28, TRBJ1-2 and TRBJ2-5, whereas newly diagnosed disease favored TRBV20-1 and TRBJ2-1. Sequencing and analysis were limited to the TCR beta chain. The authors acknowledged the small sample size as a limitation that may reduce accuracy.

This sample's time point label indicates: newly diagnosed GD, antithyroid drugs for less than 3 months. For both TCR sequencing and RNA sequencing, RNA was extracted from PBMCs in TRIzol. The diagnosis of Graves' disease was made according to American Thyroid Association guidelines. Recruitment of patients was carried out at an endocrinology department in Xi'an, China. From each patient, around 9 milliliters of peripheral blood was collected into an EDTA anticoagulant tube. Ficoll Paque Plus density gradient separation was used to isolate PBMCs, and no additional T cell sorting was done. An Agilent 2100 Bioanalyzer and agarose gel were used to assess RNA quality, and a NanoDrop 2000 was used to measure RNA concentration. There are 16 amino acids in the CDR3, from cysteine to phenylalanine inclusive. Kept here is only the CDR3 DNA, which spans 48 bases and is read in frame from base 1. V is pruned by 5 bases and J by 3 bases, leaving 12 bases of the junction without a gene match.

Library method: multiplex PCR. Sequencing took place on an Illumina HiSeq 4000. CDR3 regions were amplified by Arm-PCR with iRepertoire HTBI primers to construct TCR beta libraries. Gel purification was performed on PCR products prior to sequencing. The paper's data handling went like this. Gene usage analysis of CDR3 amino acid clonotypes relied on the 60 or so TRBV and 13 to 15 TRBJ segments identified across samples. COPE and FqMerger were used to merge filtered high-quality paired reads into contigs. Contigs were aligned with BLAST to IMGT TRBV, TRBD and TRBJ reference genes, and CDR3 was defined per IMGT. Clonotypes above 0.1% frequency were classified as highly expanded clones. Repertoire diversity was measured by Shannon entropy, and V-J evenness by the Gini coefficient. A clonotype found in more than one individual was treated as public. TCRdb reanalyzed the raw reads on its own, using fastp at Q25 for trimming and MiXCR for clone calling, and kept in-frame beta chains. For every CDR3 protein sequence, its rows merge into one entry that carries the most common genes and DNA. These V and J calls are TCRdb output, not the study's own analysis. Across this sample there are over 500,000 distinct CDR3 sequences, with around 15% seen only once. 9.5% to 15% of the sample is taken by the ten largest.

This clonotype appeared a few times. What this receptor recognizes is not known. Base qualities were left out, and no much larger clone turns up one base away. These same data were also listed under a study on T cells in Graves' hyperthyroidism and ophthalmopathy. The second paper further reports: Stable Graves' hyperthyroidism was defined as no progression to ophthalmopathy during 18 months of follow-up. The hyperthyroidism patients were between 18 and 65 years old and newly diagnosed, with a disease duration of less than 2 months. Patients with uncontrolled infections, other autoimmune diseases, pregnancy or lactation were excluded. Diagnoses relied on clinical symptoms, serum thyroxine and TRAb, thyroid ultrasound and orbital computed tomography. The first round of RT-PCR for the TCR CDR3 was performed with the HTBI primer set and the Qiagen OneStep RT-PCR kit. Blood samples also contained most of the expanded thyroid clonotypes (frequency above 0.001), which suggests that blood repertoires may reflect thyroid immune responses. In cross-validation, a model built on a 13 V-J signature told ophthalmopathy apart from stable hyperthyroidism with 87.88% sensitivity and about 81% specificity, and in testing the same model reached 80%/75%. In validation, the model predicted progression to ophthalmopathy a median of roughly six months before onset, with approximately 68% sensitivity and roughly 73% specificity. A discovery cohort of around 100 patients, 43 with Graves' ophthalmopathy and about 58 with stable Graves' hyperthyroidism, was used to find distinguishing TCR V-J signatures. An independent validation cohort of fewer than 20 hyperthyroidism patients and 17 patients who later progressed to ophthalmopathy tested prospective prediction of ophthalmopathy. For training and testing, the 80 to 100 patients in the discovery cohort were randomly divided in a 7:3 ratio. In several Graves' hyperthyroidism patients, the study also compared T-cell repertoires from thyroid tissue with T-cell repertoires from blood. Following sampling, methimazole starting at 30 mg daily was given to hyperthyroidism patients, and high-dose intravenous methylprednisolone was given to ophthalmopathy patients. Libraries were constructed in a second round of multiplex PCR, after which size selection and purification were performed. Libraries were sequenced paired-end with 100 bp reads on an Illumina HiSeq2000. SOAPnuke was used to process the raw data, with reads discarded if the reads contained adapters or uncalled bases, had a mean Phred below 15, or lacked an exact constant-primer or identifier match. High-quality paired reads were merged using COPE v1.2.5, and each unique nucleotide sequence was defined as a clonotype. MiTCR v1.1 was used to align clonotypes to the IMGT TRBV, TRBD and TRBJ reference segments. Analysis was restricted to V-J combinations with a frequency above 0.0001, which covered 98% to 99.2% of repertoires. A TCS score was defined as the ratio between F50 (clonal expansion) and ExV (chaos), using BLOSUM62-based TCRdist between CDR3 peptides within each V-J. Welch's t-statistics and random forest reduced 514 V-J features to 13, which were used in a naive Bayes classifier (R e1071). Sample size was not statistically predetermined, and blinding of investigators to group allocation was not performed. The paper describes TCR Vbeta CDR3 sequencing of more than 120 peripheral blood samples, made up of some 42 ophthalmopathy patients, 70 to 75 hyperthyroidism patients and 17 progressor patients.

The receptor comes from a man aged 18 to 29 with Graves disease. Donor details come from another sample of the same person, matched by shared clones. The rearranged segments are TRBV12-3 or TRBV12-4 and TRBJ1-2; TRBD1 agrees with 7 junctional bases. Material: peripheral blood mononuclear cells (PBMCs), obtained at new diagnosis, from a patient treated with antithyroid drugs. The nucleotide sequence is TGTGCCAGCAGTCTATGGGGGACAGTGATCGACTATGGCTACACCTTC. This yields the protein CASSLWGTVIDYGYTF.